The 21 T cell receptor beta chains below come from one sample, sequenced in a study of cytotoxic CD8 clonotypes in ibrutinib-treated CLL. The assay was immunoSEQ multiplex PCR, and TCRdb's table has in-frame clones only and misses some. The sample has some 150,000 clones; around 81% are singletons. Sequenced material: PBMCs, taken after 36 months of ibrutinib treatment. The receptors stem from a human donor with chronic lymphocytic leukemia.

This clone showed up just a few times. The chain carries TRBV13 and TRBJ1-6; D is ambiguous. The CDR3 has 12 residues. V was cut by 1 base and J by 10 bases, with 5 bases left in between. Germline V gene sequence: CDR1 PRHDT, CDR2 FYEKMQ (reference sequence). CDR3 DNA: TGTGCCAGCAGCTTAGTTTACTCACCCCTCCACTTT. Translated: CASSLVYSPLHF. The whole variable domain, remainder taken from reference TRBV13 and TRBJ1-6, is AAGVIQSPRHLIKEKRETATLKCYPIPRHDTVYWYQQGPGQDPQFLISFYEKMQSDKGSIPDRFSAQQFSDYHSELNMSSLELGDSALYFCASSLVYSPLHFGNGTRLTVT.

The chain is built from TRBV6-6 and TRBJ1-5; TRBD1 might be the D (6 bases). This CDR3 has 14 residues. V was clipped by 7 bases and J by 1 base, with 11 bases between them. The germline gives CDR1 MNHNY, CDR2 SVGAGI (reference sequence). The CDR3 region is CASKERGSNQPQHF. The CDR3 DNA is TGTGCCAGCAAAGAAAGGGGGAGCAATCAGCCCCAGCATTTT.

In its sample, this clone was seen once. The V call is TRBV19, the J call TRBJ2-1; 7 bases are a match to TRBD1. Germline trimming cut 4 bases from V and 4 bases from J; bases unmatched to any gene: 10. From germline, CDR1 is LNHDA and CDR2 SQIVND (reference sequence). The length of the CDR3 is 16 residues. The DNA for the CDR3 is TGTGCCAGTAGTACCTTCCTTTTGACAGGGTACAATGAGCAGTTCTTC. This sequence encodes CASSTFLLTGYNEQFF.

Written as DNA, the CDR3 is TGTGCCTCCTATAGACAGGATCGCTATGGCTACACCTTC. This translates into CASYRQDRYGYTF. V is TRBV6-6 and J is TRBJ1-2; the D gene is possibly TRBD1 (6 bases). The CDR3 spans 13 residues. CDR1 MNHNY and CDR2 SVGAGI come from the germline V gene (reference sequence). Trimming pared 11 bases from V and 4 bases from J, leaving 17 bases between.

This clone was picked up one time. The chain combines TRBV15 with TRBJ2-7; D tentatively reads TRBD1 or TRBD2 (5 bases each). Germline CDR1 and CDR2: LNHNV and YYDKDF (reference sequence). Trimming pared 0 bases from V and 4 bases from J, leaving 7 bases between. The CDR3 is 13 residues long. The CDR3 sequence is CATSRDGGYEQYF. CDR3 nucleotides: TGTGCCACCAGCAGAGATGGGGGTTACGAGCAGTACTTC.

This chain links TRBV6-1 with TRBJ1-2; no firm D call. The CDR3 runs to 14 residues. Trimming stripped 1 base from V and 3 bases from J, with 9 bases between. CDR1 and CDR2 (germline): MNHNS, SASEGT. The CDR3 DNA reads TGTGCCAGCAGTGAAGAAGTAGGGTACTATGGCTACACCTTC. This translates into CASSEEVGYYGYTF.

The rearrangement uses TRBV6-5 and TRBJ1-1; TRBD1 aligns across 9 bases. V lost 6 bases to trimming and J lost 4 bases; unmatched junction nucleotides: 9. Per the germline V gene, CDR1 is MNHEY and CDR2 is SVGAGI. The CDR3 extends over 15 amino acids. The DNA for the CDR3 is TGTGCCAGCAGCCTAGACCCGACAGGGGGCACTGAAGCTTTCTTT. Translated: CASSLDPTGGTEAFF.

This chain links TRBV18 with TRBJ2-3; D remains unclear. The CDR3 is 12 residues long. Germline values: CDR1 KGHSH, CDR2 LQKENI. Between the trimmed V and J ends, which lost 2 bases and 4 bases, there was a span of 4 bases. Here the CDR3 DNA reads TGTGCCAGCTCACCAACCCCAGATACGCAGTATTTT. Its protein is CASSPTPDTQYF.

This clone has only a few counts. The chain is built from TRBV19 and TRBJ2-7, with 8 bases matching TRBD1. Germline CDR1 is LNHDA and CDR2 is SQIVND (reference sequence). The V and J ends lost 10 bases and 7 bases, in that order; junction bases with no gene match: 12. This CDR3 has 13 residues. CDR3 in amino acids: CATLSGQEGEQYF. The CDR3 DNA follows: TGTGCCACCTTATCGGGACAGGAGGGAGAGCAGTACTTC.

The chain joins TRBV28 to TRBJ2-5; D may be TRBD2 (7 bases). Germline-derived CDR1 and CDR2 are MDHEN and SYDVKM. The CDR3 has 15 amino acids. The ends were cut back, 5 bases at V and 7 bases at J, with 20 bases in the middle. The CDR3 sequence is CASSAIGGVYGTQYF. The CDR3 DNA reads as TGTGCCAGCAGTGCCATAGGGGGGGTATATGGGACCCAGTACTTC.

This rearrangement joins TRBV6-5 to TRBJ1-1; no reliable D call. V dropped 2 bases and J dropped 4 bases, with 14 bases sitting between them. The length of the CDR3 is 15 residues. Germline V gives CDR1 MNHEY, CDR2 SVGAGI. The CDR3 spells CASSYPSHAGTEAFF. The CDR3 bases are TGTGCCAGCAGTTACCCCTCGCATGCGGGCACTGAAGCTTTCTTT.

This clone has a single count. V and J are TRBV6-5 and TRBJ1-6; 7 bases line up with TRBD1. V shed 0 bases, J shed 6 bases, and the junction held 5 bases outside the gene matches. This CDR3 is built from 16 residues. Per germline, CDR1 MNHEY and CDR2 SVGAGI. The CDR3 coding sequence is TGTGCCAGCAGTTACTCAAGAGGGGGCGGTAATTCACCCCTCCACTTT. Protein: CASSYSRGGGNSPLHF.

The genes are TRBV4-2 and TRBJ2-7, with 8 nucleotides matching TRBD2. Germline CDR1 reads LGHNA; CDR2 reads YNFKEQ. The CDR3 is 16 residues long. The V and J ends lost 5 bases and 1 base, in that order; junction bases with no gene match: 10. The CDR3 is CASSFRGGLVSYEQYF. CDR3 bases: TGTGCCAGCAGCTTTCGGGGGGGACTAGTGTCCTACGAGCAGTACTTC.

The chain carries TRBV19 and TRBJ2-1, with TRBD1 matching 10 bases. V was pared by 8 bases and J by 6 bases, with 13 bases of the junction left unmatched. This CDR3 has 16 residues. In germline, CDR1 is LNHDA, CDR2 SQIVND (reference sequence). In nucleotides, the CDR3 is TGTGCCAGTGAAGGGACCCCGGGACAGGGGCCCAATGAGCAGTTCTTC. Translated: CASEGTPGQGPNEQFF.

This clone was picked up one time. V gene TRBV5-4 combines with J gene TRBJ2-5; 12 bases line up with TRBD1. This CDR3 region has 14 residues. CDR1 and CDR2 from the germline V gene are SGHNT and YYREEE (reference sequence). The trim removed 4 bases at V and 4 bases at J, leaving 2 bases unmatched. The CDR3: CASSGTGGVETQYF. As DNA, the CDR3 is TGTGCCAGCAGCGGGACAGGGGGCGTAGAGACCCAGTACTTC. Variable domain in full (rest from reference TRBV5-4 and TRBJ2-5): ETGVTQSPTHLIKTRGQQVTLRCSSQSGHNTVSWYQQALGQGPQFIFQYYREEENGRGNFPPRFSGLQFPNYSSELNVNALELDDSALYLCASSGTGGVETQYFGPGTRLLVL.

This clone was detected once. This chain joins TRBV2 and TRBJ2-3; 10 nucleotides match TRBD2. The ends lost 4 bases at V and 5 bases at J; junction bases unmatched: 6. Germline CDR1 and CDR2: SNHLY and FYNNEI. The CDR3 is made up of 15 amino acids. In DNA form, the CDR3 reads TGTGCCAGCAGTGTCGCAGCTAGCGGGAGAGATACGCAGTATTTT. This encodes CASSVAASGRDTQYF.

The V gene is TRBV6-6, the J gene TRBJ2-7; 7 nucleotides line up with TRBD2. V shed 8 bases, J shed 4 bases, and the junction held 8 bases outside the gene matches. CDR1 is MNHNY, CDR2 SVGAGI, per germline (reference sequence). The CDR3 length is 13 residues. This CDR3 reads CASSPRAGYEQYF. CDR3 coding DNA: TGTGCCAGCTCCCCTCGAGCGGGATACGAGCAGTACTTC.

The chain has TRBV29-1 and TRBJ2-4; D gene uncertain. V lost 1 base and J 4 bases, leaving 8 bases between the germline ends. This CDR3 is 13 amino acids long. Germline CDR1 SQVTM, CDR2 ANQGSEA. CDR3 loop: CSVEGWEKNIQYF. In DNA form, the CDR3 reads TGCAGCGTTGAAGGCTGGGAAAAAAACATTCAGTACTTC. The entire variable domain, with the rest obtained from reference TRBV29-1 and TRBJ2-4, is as follows: SAVISQKPSRDICQRGTSLTIQCQVDSQVTMMFWYRQQPGQSLTLIATANQGSEATYESGFVIDKFPISRPNLTFSTLTVSNMSPEDSSIYLCSVEGWEKNIQYFGAGTRLSVL.

The sample holds one count of this clone. This chain uses TRBV7-6 with TRBJ2-5, with TRBD2 as a possible D gene (6 bases). The germline V gene has CDR1 SGHVS and CDR2 FNYEAQ. V dropped 0 bases and J dropped 3 bases, with 11 bases sitting between them. The CDR3 is 15 amino acids. The CDR3 DNA reads as TGTGCCAGCAGCTTAGCTAGACGGGGGAAAGAGACCCAGTACTTC. Its translation: CASSLARRGKETQYF.

The chain employs TRBV7-9 and TRBJ1-2; no firm D call. V was shortened by 5 bases and J by 4 bases, with 5 bases between the two germline ends. The CDR3 extends over 11 amino acids. Germline loops: CDR1 SEHNR, CDR2 FQNEAQ (reference sequence). In nucleotides, the CDR3 is TGTGCCAGCAGCAAAACCTATGGCTACACCTTC. Translated: CASSKTYGYTF.

The chain has TRBV19 and TRBJ2-5; a weak D match, TRBD2 (6 bases). Germline CDR1 and CDR2: LNHDA and SQIVND (reference sequence). V dropped 5 bases and J dropped 1 base, with 14 bases sitting between them. The length of the CDR3 is 15 residues. The CDR3 DNA sequence: TGTGCCAGTAGTGTTTCGGGGGTCGGCCAAGAGACCCAGTACTTC. Amino acids: CASSVSGVGQETQYF.